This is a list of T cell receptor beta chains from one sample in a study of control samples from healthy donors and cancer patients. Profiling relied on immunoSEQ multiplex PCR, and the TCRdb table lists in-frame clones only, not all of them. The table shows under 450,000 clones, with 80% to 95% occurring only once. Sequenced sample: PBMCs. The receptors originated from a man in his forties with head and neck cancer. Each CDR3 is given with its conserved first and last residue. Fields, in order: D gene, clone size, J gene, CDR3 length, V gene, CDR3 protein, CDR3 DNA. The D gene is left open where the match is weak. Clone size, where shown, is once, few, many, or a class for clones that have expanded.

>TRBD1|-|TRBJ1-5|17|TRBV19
CASSILGQGAGNQPQHF
TGTGCCAGTAGTATATTGGGACAGGGGGCGGGCAATCAGCCCCAGCATTTT
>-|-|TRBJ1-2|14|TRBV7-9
CASSLGAVNYGYTF
TGTGCCAGCAGCTTAGGAGCCGTTAACTATGGCTACACCTTC
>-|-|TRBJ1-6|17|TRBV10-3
CAISESVGGGTNSPLHF
TGTGCCATCAGTGAGTCGGTGGGGGGAGGCACTAATTCACCCCTCCACTTT
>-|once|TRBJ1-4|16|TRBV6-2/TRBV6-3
CASSYLRGGPNEKLFF
TGTGCCAGCAGTTACCTCCGCGGTGGCCCTAATGAAAAACTGTTTTTT
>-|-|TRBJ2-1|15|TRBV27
CASSLGSSSYNEQFF
TGTGCCAGCAGTCTCGGTAGCAGCTCCTACAATGAGCAGTTCTTC
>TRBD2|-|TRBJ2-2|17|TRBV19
CASSTTSGRANTGELFF
TGTGCCAGTAGTACGACTAGCGGGAGGGCCAACACCGGGGAGCTGTTTTTT
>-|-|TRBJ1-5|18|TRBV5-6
CASSLGGGRLWGNQPQHF
TGTGCCAGCAGCTTGGGGGGAGGAAGGCTTTGGGGCAATCAGCCCCAGCATTTT
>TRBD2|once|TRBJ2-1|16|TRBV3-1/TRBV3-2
CASSRLGAGGEREQFF
TGTGCCAGCAGCCGCTTAGGAGCGGGGGGGGAAAGGGAGCAGTTCTTC
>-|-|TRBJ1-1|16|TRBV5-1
CASSRDPGIMNTEAFF
TGCGCCAGCAGCCGGGACCCAGGGATCATGAACACTGAAGCTTTCTTT
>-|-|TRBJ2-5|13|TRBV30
CAWAGGLQETQYF
TGTGCCTGGGCCGGGGGCCTCCAAGAGACCCAGTACTTC
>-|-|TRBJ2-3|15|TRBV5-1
CASSLEDSSTDTQYF
TGCGCCAGCAGCTTGGAGGACAGCAGCACAGATACGCAGTATTTT
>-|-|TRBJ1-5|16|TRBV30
CAWSLPEGGSNQPQHF
TGTGCCTGGAGCCTCCCCGAGGGGGGGAGCAATCAGCCCCAGCATTTT
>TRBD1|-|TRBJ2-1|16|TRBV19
CASMGTGNLPFNEQFF
TGTGCCAGTATGGGGACAGGGAATCTCCCCTTCAATGAGCAGTTCTTC
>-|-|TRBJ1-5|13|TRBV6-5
CASTPLGSQPQHF
TGTGCCAGCACCCCCCTGGGGAGCCAGCCCCAGCATTTT
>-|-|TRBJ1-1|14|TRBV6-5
CASNRGRLNTEAFF
TGTGCCAGCAACCGGGGGCGGTTGAACACTGAAGCTTTCTTT
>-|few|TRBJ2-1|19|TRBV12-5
CASAPVRVSGSYRYNEQFF
TGTGCTAGTGCCCCTGTTCGGGTTAGCGGATCCTATAGGTACAATGAGCAGTTCTTC
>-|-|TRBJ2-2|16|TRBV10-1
CASSEFGGGNTGELFF
TGCGCCAGCAGTGAGTTCGGAGGGGGCAACACCGGGGAGCTGTTTTTT
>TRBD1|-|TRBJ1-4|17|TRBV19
CASRMGRLRTGAEKLFF
TGTGCCAGTAGAATGGGAAGGCTTCGGACAGGTGCTGAGAAACTGTTTTTT
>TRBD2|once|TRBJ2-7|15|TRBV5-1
CASSLSSGQVYEQYF
TGCGCCAGCAGCCTTTCTAGCGGGCAGGTTTACGAGCAGTACTTC